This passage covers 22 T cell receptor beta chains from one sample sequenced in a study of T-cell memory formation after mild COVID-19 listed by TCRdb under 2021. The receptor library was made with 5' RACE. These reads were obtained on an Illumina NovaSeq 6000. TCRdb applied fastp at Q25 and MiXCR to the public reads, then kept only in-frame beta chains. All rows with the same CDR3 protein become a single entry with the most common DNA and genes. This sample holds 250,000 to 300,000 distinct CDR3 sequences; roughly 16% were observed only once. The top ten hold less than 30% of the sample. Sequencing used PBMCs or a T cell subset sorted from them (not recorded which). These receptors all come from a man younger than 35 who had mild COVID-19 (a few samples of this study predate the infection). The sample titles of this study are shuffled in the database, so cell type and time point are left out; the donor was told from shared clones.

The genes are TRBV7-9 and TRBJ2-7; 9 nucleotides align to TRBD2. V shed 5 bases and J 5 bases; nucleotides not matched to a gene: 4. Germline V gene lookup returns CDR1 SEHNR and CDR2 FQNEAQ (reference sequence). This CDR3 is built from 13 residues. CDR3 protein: CASSRSGGDEQYF. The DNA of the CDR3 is TGTGCCAGCAGCCGTAGCGGGGGCGACGAGCAGTACTTC.

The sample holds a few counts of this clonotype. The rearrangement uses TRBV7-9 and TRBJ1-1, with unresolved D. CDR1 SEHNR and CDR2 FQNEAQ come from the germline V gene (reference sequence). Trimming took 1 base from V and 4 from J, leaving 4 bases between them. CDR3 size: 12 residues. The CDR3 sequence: CASSLVPTEAFF. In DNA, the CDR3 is TGTGCCAGCAGCTTAGTCCCCACTGAAGCTTTCTTT.

This chain's CDR3 is CASSPTSGRETQYF. CDR3 coding DNA: TGTGCCAGCAGCCCAACTAGCGGGAGGGAGACCCAGTACTTC. This chain joins TRBV6-5 and TRBJ2-5; 12 nucleotides align to TRBD2. The CDR3 has 14 amino acids. Germline loops: CDR1 MNHEY, CDR2 SVGAGI. V dropped 6 bases and J dropped 5; count of bases not matched to a gene: 4.

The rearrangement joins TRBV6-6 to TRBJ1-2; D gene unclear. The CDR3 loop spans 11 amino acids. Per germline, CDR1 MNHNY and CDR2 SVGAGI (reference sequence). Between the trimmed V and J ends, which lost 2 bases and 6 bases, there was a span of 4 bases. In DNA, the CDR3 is TGTGCCAGCAGTTACGAGGATGGCTACACCTTC. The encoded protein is CASSYEDGYTF.

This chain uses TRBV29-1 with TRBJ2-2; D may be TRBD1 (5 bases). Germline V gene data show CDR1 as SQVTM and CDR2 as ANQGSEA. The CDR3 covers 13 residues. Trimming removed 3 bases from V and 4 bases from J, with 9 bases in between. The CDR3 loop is CSVEDTLTGELFF. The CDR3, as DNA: TGCAGCGTTGAGGACACTCTCACCGGGGAGCTGTTTTTT.

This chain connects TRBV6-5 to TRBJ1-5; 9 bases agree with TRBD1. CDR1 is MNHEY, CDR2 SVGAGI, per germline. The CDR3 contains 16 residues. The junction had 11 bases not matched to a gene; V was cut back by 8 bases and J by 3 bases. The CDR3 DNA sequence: TGTGCCAGCCAACCGATCGGGACAGGGAACAATCAGCCCCAGCATTTT. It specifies CASQPIGTGNNQPQHF.

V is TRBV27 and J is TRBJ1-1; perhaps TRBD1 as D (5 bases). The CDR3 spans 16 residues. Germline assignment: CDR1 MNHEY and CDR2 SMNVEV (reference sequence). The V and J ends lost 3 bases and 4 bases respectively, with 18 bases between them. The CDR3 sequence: CASSFPSGPRATEAFF. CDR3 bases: TGTGCCAGCAGTTTCCCCTCGGGACCCCGGGCCACTGAAGCTTTCTTT.

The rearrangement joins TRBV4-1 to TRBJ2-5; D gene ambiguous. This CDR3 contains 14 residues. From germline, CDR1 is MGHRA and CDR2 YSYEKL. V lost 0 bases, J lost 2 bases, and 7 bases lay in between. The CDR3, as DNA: TGCGCCAGCAGCCAAGACGAAGTTCAAGAGACCCAGTACTTC. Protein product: CASSQDEVQETQYF.

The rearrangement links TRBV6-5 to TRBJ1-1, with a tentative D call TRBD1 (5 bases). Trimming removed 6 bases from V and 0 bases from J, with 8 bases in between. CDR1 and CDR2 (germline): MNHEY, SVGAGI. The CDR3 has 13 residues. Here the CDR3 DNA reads TGTGCCAGCAGGACAGACATGAACACTGAAGCTTTCTTT. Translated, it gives CASRTDMNTEAFF.

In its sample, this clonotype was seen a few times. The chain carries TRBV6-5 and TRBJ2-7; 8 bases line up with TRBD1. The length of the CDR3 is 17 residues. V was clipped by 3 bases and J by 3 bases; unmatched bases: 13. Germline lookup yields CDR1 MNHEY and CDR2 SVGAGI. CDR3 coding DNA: TGTGCCAGCAGTTATTTACGAACCGGGACAGGCCTCTACGAGCAGTACTTC. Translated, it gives CASSYLRTGTGLYEQYF.

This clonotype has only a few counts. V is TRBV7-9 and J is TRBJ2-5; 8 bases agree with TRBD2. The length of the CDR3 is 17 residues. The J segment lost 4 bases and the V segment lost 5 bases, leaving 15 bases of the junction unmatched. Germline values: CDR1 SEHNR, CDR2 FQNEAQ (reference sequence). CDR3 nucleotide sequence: TGTGCCAGCAGCCAATGGCTGCGGGGGGCCATAGGAGAGACCCAGTACTTC. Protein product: CASSQWLRGAIGETQYF.

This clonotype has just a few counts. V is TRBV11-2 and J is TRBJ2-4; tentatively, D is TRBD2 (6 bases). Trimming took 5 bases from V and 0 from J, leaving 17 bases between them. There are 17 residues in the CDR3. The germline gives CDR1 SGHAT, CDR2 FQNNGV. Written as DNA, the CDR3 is TGTGCCAGCAGCCCTACGCCCGGACTATTAGCCAAAAACATTCAGTACTTC. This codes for CASSPTPGLLAKNIQYF.

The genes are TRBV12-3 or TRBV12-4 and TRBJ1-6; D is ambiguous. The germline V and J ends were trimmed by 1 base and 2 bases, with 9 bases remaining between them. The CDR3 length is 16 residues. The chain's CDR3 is CASSLDPRAYNSPLHF. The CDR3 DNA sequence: TGTGCCAGCAGTTTAGACCCCAGAGCCTATAATTCACCCCTCCACTTT.

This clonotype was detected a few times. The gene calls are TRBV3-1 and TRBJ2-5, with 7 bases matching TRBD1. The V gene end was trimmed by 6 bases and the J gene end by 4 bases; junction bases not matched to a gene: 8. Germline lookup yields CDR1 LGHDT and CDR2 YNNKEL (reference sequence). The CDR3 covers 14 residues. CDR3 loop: CASRRQGSAETQYF. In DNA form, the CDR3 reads TGTGCCAGCAGGCGACAGGGATCGGCAGAGACCCAGTACTTC.

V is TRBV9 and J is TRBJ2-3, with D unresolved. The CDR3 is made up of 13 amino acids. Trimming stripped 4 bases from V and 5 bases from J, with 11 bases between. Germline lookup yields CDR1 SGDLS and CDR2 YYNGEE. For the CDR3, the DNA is TGTGCCAGCAGCCTCTTATCACGAGATACGCAGTATTTT. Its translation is CASSLLSRDTQYF. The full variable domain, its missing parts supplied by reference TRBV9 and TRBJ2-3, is DSGVTQTPKHLITATGQRVTLRCSPRSGDLSVYWYQQSLDQGLQFLIQYYNGEERAKGNILERFSAQQFPDLHSELNLSSLELGDSALYFCASSLLSRDTQYFGPGTRLTVL.

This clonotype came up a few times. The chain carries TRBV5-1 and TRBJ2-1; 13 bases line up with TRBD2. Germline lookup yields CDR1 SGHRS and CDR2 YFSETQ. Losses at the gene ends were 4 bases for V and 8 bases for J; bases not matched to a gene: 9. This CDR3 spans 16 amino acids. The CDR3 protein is CASSGGWTSGGYEQFF. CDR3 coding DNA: TGCGCCAGCAGCGGAGGGTGGACTAGCGGGGGCTATGAGCAGTTCTTC.

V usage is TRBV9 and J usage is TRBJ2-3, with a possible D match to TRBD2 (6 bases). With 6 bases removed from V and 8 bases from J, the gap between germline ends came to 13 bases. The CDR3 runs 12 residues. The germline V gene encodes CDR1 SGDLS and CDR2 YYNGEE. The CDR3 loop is CASTGSGLTQYF. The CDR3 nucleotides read TGTGCCAGCACCGGATCGGGACTTACGCAGTATTTT.

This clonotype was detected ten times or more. The DNA for the CDR3 is TGCGCCAGCAGTACGTTACCTGACAGGAACTACGAGCAGTACTTC. Amino acids: CASSTLPDRNYEQYF. The chain combines TRBV4-1 with TRBJ2-7, with a tentative D call TRBD1 (6 bases). Germline assignment: CDR1 MGHRA and CDR2 YSYEKL. This CDR3 is 15 amino acids long. V lost 6 bases, J lost 3 bases, and 18 bases lay in between.

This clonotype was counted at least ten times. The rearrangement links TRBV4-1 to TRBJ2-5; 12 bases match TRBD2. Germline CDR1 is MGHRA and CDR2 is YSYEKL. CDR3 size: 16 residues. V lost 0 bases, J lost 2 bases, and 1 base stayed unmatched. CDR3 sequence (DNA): TGCGCCAGCAGCCAAGAAGGACTAGCGGGGCAAGAGACCCAGTACTTC. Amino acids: CASSQEGLAGQETQYF.

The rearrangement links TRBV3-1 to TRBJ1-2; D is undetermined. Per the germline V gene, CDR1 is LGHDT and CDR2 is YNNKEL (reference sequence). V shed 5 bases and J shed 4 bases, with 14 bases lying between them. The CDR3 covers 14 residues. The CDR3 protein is CASSWNDGSYGYTF. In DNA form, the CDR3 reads TGTGCCAGCAGCTGGAATGACGGATCCTATGGCTACACCTTC.

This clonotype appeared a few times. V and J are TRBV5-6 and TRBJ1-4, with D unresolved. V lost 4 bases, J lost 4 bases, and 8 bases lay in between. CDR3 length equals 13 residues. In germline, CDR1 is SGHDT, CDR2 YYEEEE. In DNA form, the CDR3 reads TGTGCCAGCAGCGGCGGTAATAATGAAAAACTGTTTTTT. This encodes CASSGGNNEKLFF.

CDR3 nucleotide sequence: TGCGCCAGCAGTAGGATAGGACTAGCGGGGACTACAGATACGCAGTATTTT. Amino acid sequence: CASSRIGLAGTTDTQYF. V is TRBV5-1 and J is TRBJ2-3; 12 nucleotides agree with TRBD2. V lost 5 bases, J lost 3 bases, and 10 bases stayed unmatched. The CDR3 length is 17 residues. The germline CDR1 and CDR2 sequences are SGHRS and YFSETQ.